The rows below give T cell receptor beta chains drawn from one sample of a study of blood T cell repertoires in COVID-19. Sequenced by immunoSEQ multiplex PCR; TCRdb stores in-frame clones only, minus some. This table has about 200,000 clones, 86% appearing once. Specimen: peripheral blood. These receptors were taken from a man at least 80 years old with acute or convalescent COVID-19. Each CDR3 is given with its conserved first and last residue. The D gene is left open where the match is weak. For some rows the clone size is stated as once, few or many, or as a class when expanded; others skip it.

clone_size,j_call,d_call,v_call,cdr3_nt,cdr3_aa
-,TRBJ2-1,TRBD2,TRBV4-2,TGTGCCAGCAGCCACAGCGGGAGGGATGAGCAGTTCTTC,CASSHSGRDEQFF
-,TRBJ2-2,TRBD1,TRBV27,TGTGCCAGCAGCACCGGGACAGGGAACGCCGGGGAGCTGTTTTTT,CASSTGTGNAGELFF
-,TRBJ2-1,TRBD1,TRBV7-2,TGTGCCAGCAGCTTCGACAGGGCCCACAATGAGCAGTTCTTC,CASSFDRAHNEQFF
-,TRBJ2-3,-,TRBV5-1,TGCGCCTCCGCCATTAGCGGTTATAGCACAGATACGCAGTATTTT,CASAISGYSTDTQYF
-,TRBJ1-5,-,TRBV2,TGTGCCAGCGAGCCTAACAGGAATCAGCCCCAGCATTTT,CASEPNRNQPQHF
-,TRBJ1-1,TRBD1,TRBV24-1,TGTGCCACCAGGGGGACAGGGGGGACCATGAACACTGAAGCTTTCTTT,CATRGTGGTMNTEAFF
-,TRBJ1-5,-,TRBV6-5,TGTGCCAGCAGTTATGAGTACAGCGGGGCCCAGCATTTT,CASSYEYSGAQHF
-,TRBJ2-5,TRBD2,TRBV18,TGTGCCAGCTCACCGATTTCGGGAGGAGAGACCCAGTACTTC,CASSPISGGETQYF
-,TRBJ2-1,TRBD2,TRBV14,TGTGCCAGCAGCCCCCCGGGGGGGAATGAGCAGTTCTTC,CASSPPGGNEQFF
-,TRBJ2-1,-,TRBV19,TGTGCCAGTCGGGGATCTGTTTTTTCGAGCTCCTACAATGAGCAGTTCTTC,CASRGSVFSSSYNEQFF
once,TRBJ2-3,TRBD2,TRBV28,TGTGCCAGCAGGGGAGGGCCGGGAGATACGCAGTATTTT,CASRGGPGDTQYF
-,TRBJ2-7,TRBD1,TRBV7-2,TGTGCCAGCAGCTCCGGGACAGGGAGCTACGAGCAGTACTTC,CASSSGTGSYEQYF
-,TRBJ2-1,TRBD2,TRBV6-4,TGTGCCAGCAGTGACTCGTCGACTAGCGGATTCAATGAGCAGTTCTTC,CASSDSSTSGFNEQFF
-,TRBJ2-5,TRBD2,TRBV2,TGTGCCAGCAGTGGGGTCGGCGGGAGGTGGGAGACCCAGTACTTC,CASSGVGGRWETQYF
-,TRBJ2-7,-,TRBV4-2,TGTGCCAGCAGCCAAGATTACGCAGGGTTTGCCTACGAGCAGTACTTC,CASSQDYAGFAYEQYF
-,TRBJ2-3,TRBD2,TRBV27,TGTGCCAGCAGGCTAGCGGGAGTAGATACGCAGTATTTT,CASRLAGVDTQYF
once,TRBJ2-3,TRBD2,TRBV9,TGTGCCAGCAGCGTTAGACTAGCGGCTAGCACAGATACGCAGTATTTT,CASSVRLAASTDTQYF
-,TRBJ2-4,TRBD2,TRBV7-9,TGTGCCAGCAGCTCCACATCGGGGCGGGAGAGGGCCAAAAACATTCAGTACTTC,CASSSTSGRERAKNIQYF
-,TRBJ2-3,TRBD1,TRBV11-2,TGTGCCAGCAGCCTCAGACAGGGGGCTACAGATACGCAGTATTTT,CASSLRQGATDTQYF
-,TRBJ1-3,-,TRBV6-6,TGTGCCAGCAGAACCGGGAAGGCTGGAAACACCATATATTTT,CASRTGKAGNTIYF
-,TRBJ1-5,TRBD1,TRBV6-1,TGTGCCAGCAGTGCAACCCAGACAGGGGGCCAGAGCAATCAGCCCCAGCATTTT,CASSATQTGGQSNQPQHF
once,TRBJ1-5,TRBD1,TRBV12-3/TRBV12-4,TGTGCCAGCAGTTCTGGGACAGGGTGGCAGCATTTT,CASSSGTGWQHF
-,TRBJ2-4,TRBD1,TRBV6-5,TGTGCCAGCAGGGGGACAGGGGATTCAAACATTCAGTACTTC,CASRGTGDSNIQYF
-,TRBJ2-1,TRBD2,TRBV6-2/TRBV6-3,TGTGCCAGCAGTTACGGGCTAGCGGCCCCCCCCAATGAGCAGTTCTTC,CASSYGLAAPPNEQFF
-,TRBJ2-1,-,TRBV18,TGTGCCAGCTCACCCATGGGGGCGCTCAATGAGCAGTTCTTC,CASSPMGALNEQFF
-,TRBJ2-1,TRBD2,TRBV9,TGTGCCAGCAGCACTAGGACTAGCTACAATGAGCAGTTCTTC,CASSTRTSYNEQFF
-,TRBJ2-1,TRBD2,TRBV7-3,TGTGCCAGCAGCATTACTAGCGGGAGTTGGGATGAGCAGTTCTTC,CASSITSGSWDEQFF
-,TRBJ1-1,-,TRBV18,TGTGCCAGCTCACCACCTTCAGGTGGCCGCGCTGAAGCTTTCTTT,CASSPPSGGRAEAFF
-,TRBJ2-7,TRBD2,TRBV20-1,TGCAGCGTGGCTAGCGGGAACGAGCAGTACTTC,CSVASGNEQYF
-,TRBJ2-1,TRBD1,TRBV30,TGTGCCTGGAAAGGGAGGACAGGGGACAATGAGCAGTTCTTC,CAWKGRTGDNEQFF
-,TRBJ2-7,-,TRBV28,TGTGCCAGCAGTTCCTCTCTACGTGGTGCCTACGAGCAGTACTTC,CASSSSLRGAYEQYF
-,TRBJ2-1,TRBD1,TRBV4-2,TGTGCCAGCAGCCAAGATCTAGGGGGCCGTCGTTGGAATGAGCAGTTCTTC,CASSQDLGGRRWNEQFF
once,TRBJ1-6,-,TRBV19,TGTGCCAGTAATAGGGGTTTTGATTCACCCCTCCACTTT,CASNRGFDSPLHF